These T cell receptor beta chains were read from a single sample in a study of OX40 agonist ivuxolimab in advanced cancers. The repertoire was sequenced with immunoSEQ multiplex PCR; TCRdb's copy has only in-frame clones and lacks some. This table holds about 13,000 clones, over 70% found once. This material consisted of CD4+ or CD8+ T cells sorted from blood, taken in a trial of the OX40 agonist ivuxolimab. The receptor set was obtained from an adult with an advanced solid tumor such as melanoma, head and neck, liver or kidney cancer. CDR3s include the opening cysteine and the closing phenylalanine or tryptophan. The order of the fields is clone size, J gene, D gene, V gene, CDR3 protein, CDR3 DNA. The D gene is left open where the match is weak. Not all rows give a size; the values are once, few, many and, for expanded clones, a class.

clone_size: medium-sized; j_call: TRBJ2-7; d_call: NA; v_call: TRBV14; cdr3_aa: CASSKLLDNPNPYEQYF; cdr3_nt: TGTGCCAGCAGCAAACTCCTGGACAATCCAAACCCATACGAGCAGTACTTC
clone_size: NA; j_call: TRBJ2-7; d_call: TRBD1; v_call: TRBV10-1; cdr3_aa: CASHPGQWSYEQYF; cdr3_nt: TGCGCCAGCCATCCGGGACAGTGGTCCTACGAGCAGTACTTC
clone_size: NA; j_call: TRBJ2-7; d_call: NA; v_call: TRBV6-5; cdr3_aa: CASASHGDEQYF; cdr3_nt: TGTGCCAGCGCGTCACACGGGGACGAGCAGTACTTC
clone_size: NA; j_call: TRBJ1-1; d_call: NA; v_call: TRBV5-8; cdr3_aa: CASSLGQPNTEAFF; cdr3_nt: TGTGCCAGCAGCTTGGGACAGCCGAACACTGAAGCTTTCTTT
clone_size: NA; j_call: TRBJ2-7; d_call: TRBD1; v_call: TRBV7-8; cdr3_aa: CASSLGQGGSEQYF; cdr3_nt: TGTGCCAGCAGCTTAGGACAGGGGGGAAGCGAGCAGTACTTC
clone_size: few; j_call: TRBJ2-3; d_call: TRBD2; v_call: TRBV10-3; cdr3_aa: CAISDSGGVSDTQYF; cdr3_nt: TGTGCCATCAGCGATAGCGGGGGTGTCTCAGATACGCAGTATTTT
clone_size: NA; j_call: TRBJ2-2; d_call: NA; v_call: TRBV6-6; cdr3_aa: CASRTLGSDRELFF; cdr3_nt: TGTGCCAGCAGGACTCTGGGGTCGGACCGGGAGCTGTTTTTT
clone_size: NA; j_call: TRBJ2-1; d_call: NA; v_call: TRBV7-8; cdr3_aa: CASKGLNEQFF; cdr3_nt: TGTGCCAGCAAGGGGCTCAATGAGCAGTTCTTC
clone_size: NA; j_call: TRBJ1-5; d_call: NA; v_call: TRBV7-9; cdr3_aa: CASSLDGSNQPQHF; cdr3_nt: TGTGCCAGCAGCTTGGACGGAAGCAATCAGCCCCAGCATTTT
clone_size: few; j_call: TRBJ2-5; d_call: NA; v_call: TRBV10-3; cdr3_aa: CAISDNQDVPRETQYF; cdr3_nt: TGTGCCATCAGCGACAATCAGGACGTCCCCCGTGAGACCCAGTACTTC
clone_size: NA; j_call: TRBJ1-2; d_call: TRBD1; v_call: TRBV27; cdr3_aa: CASSLSGQGNFYGYTF; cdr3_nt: TGTGCCAGCAGTTTATCGGGACAGGGGAATTTCTATGGCTACACCTTC
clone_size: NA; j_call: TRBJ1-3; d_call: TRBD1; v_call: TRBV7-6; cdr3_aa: CASSPGWEGAIGNTIYF; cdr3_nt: TGTGCCAGCAGCCCCGGATGGGAGGGGGCTATTGGAAACACCATATATTTT
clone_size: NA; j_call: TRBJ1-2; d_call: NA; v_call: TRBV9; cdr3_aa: CASSGSYGYTF; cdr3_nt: TGTGCCAGCAGCGGGAGCTATGGCTACACCTTC
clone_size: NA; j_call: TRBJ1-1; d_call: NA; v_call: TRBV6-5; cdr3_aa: CASSYSGYTEAFF; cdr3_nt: TGTGCCAGCAGTTACTCAGGGTACACTGAAGCTTTCTTT
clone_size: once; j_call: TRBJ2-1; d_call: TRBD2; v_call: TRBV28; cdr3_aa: CASSYPTSGLEFNEQFF; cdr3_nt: TGTGCCAGCAGTTACCCCACCTCGGGACTAGAGTTCAATGAGCAGTTCTTC
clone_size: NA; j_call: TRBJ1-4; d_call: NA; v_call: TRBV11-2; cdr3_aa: CASTISPGGGEKLFF; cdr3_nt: TGTGCCAGCACCATTAGCCCCGGAGGGGGTGAAAAACTGTTTTTT
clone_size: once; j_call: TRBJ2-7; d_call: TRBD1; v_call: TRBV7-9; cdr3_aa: CASSFTTGNGYEQYF; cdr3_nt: TGTGCCAGCAGCTTTACGACAGGGAATGGCTACGAGCAGTACTTC
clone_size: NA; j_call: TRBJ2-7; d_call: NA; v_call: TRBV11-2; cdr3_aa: CASSLGVYEQYF; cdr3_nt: TGTGCCAGCAGCTTAGGCGTCTACGAGCAGTACTTC
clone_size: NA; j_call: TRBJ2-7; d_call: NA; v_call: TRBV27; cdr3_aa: CASSLSKVPVVRF; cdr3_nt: TGTGCCAGCAGTTTATCGAAGGTACCTGTAGTTCGGTTC
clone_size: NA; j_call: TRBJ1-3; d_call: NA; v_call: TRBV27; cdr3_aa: CASSLSMAGSTIYF; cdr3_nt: TGTGCCAGCAGTTTATCGATGGCGGGCTCCACCATATATTTT
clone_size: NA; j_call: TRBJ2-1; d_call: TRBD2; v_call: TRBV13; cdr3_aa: CASSHGSVRGGEQFF; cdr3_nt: TGTGCCAGCAGCCACGGCAGCGTCCGGGGGGGTGAGCAGTTCTTC
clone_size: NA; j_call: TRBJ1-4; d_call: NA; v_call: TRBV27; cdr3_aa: CASSKGGEKLFF; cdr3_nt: TGTGCCAGCAGCAAGGGTGGGGAAAAACTGTTTTTT
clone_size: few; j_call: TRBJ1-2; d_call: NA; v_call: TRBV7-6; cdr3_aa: CASSLSPPAGTGVGYTF; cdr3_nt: TGTGCCAGCAGCTTAAGTCCCCCGGCAGGGACGGGAGTAGGCTACACCTTC
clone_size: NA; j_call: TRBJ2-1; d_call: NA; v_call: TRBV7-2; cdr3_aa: CASSYNEQFF; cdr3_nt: TGTGCCAGCAGCTATAATGAGCAGTTCTTC
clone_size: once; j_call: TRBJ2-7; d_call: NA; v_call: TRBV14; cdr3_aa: CASSHPGGGGYEQYF; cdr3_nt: TGTGCCAGCAGCCATCCGGGGGGAGGGGGCTACGAGCAGTACTTC
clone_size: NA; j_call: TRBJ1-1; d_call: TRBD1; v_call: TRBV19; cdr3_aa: CASSMGQGNTEAFF; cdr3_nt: TGTGCCAGTAGCATGGGACAGGGGAACACTGAAGCTTTCTTT
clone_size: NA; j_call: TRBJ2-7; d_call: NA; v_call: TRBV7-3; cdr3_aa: CASSLGGSTYEQYF; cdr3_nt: TGTGCCAGCAGCTTAGGGGGATCCACCTACGAGCAGTACTTC
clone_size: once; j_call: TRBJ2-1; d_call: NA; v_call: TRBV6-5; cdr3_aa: CASSYGPGGMGNEQFF; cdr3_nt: TGTGCCAGCAGTTACGGGCCAGGAGGTATGGGCAATGAGCAGTTCTTC
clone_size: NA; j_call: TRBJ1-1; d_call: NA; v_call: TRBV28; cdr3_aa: CASSLPSGDTEAFF; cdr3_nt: TGTGCCAGCAGTTTACCTTCGGGGGACACTGAAGCTTTCTTT
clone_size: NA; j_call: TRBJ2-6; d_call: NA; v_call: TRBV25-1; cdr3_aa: CASSGRDGLWANVLTF; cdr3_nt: TGTGCCAGCAGTGGACGGGACGGACTCTGGGCCAACGTCCTGACTTTC
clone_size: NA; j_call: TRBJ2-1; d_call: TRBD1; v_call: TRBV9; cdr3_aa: CASSVLGQGEVEQFF; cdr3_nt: TGTGCCAGCAGCGTTCTAGGACAGGGGGAGGTTGAGCAGTTCTTC
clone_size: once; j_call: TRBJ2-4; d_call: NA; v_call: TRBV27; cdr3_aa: CASSDRRLAKNIQYF; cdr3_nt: TGTGCCAGCAGCGACCGACGGTTAGCCAAAAACATTCAGTACTTC
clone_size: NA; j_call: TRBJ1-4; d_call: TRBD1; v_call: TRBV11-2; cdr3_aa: CASSYTGETGEKLFF; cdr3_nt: TGTGCCAGCAGCTATACCGGGGAGACAGGGGAAAAACTGTTTTTT
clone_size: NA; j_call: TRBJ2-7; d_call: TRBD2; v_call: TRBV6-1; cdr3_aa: CASAGGGWYEQYF; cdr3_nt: TGTGCCAGCGCCGGGGGAGGGTGGTACGAGCAGTACTTC
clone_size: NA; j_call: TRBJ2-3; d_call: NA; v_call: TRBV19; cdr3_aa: CASSKGAGLRVADTQYF; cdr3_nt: TGTGCCAGTAGTAAGGGGGCGGGACTTCGGGTAGCAGATACGCAGTATTTT
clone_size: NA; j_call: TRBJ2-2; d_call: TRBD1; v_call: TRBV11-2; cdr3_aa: CASSWFPGQGVSGELFF; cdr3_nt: TGTGCCAGCAGCTGGTTTCCGGGACAGGGGGTCTCCGGGGAGCTGTTTTTT
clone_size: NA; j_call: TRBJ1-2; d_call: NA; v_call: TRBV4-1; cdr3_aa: CASSPGGGRYGYTF; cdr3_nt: TGCGCCAGCAGCCCTGGGGGGGGCCGGTATGGCTACACCTTC
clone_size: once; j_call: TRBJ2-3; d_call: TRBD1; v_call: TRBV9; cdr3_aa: CASSVGQGAPDTQYF; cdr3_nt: TGTGCCAGCAGCGTGGGACAGGGGGCCCCAGATACGCAGTATTTT
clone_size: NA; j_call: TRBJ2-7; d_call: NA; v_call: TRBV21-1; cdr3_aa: CASSKRGGQNYEQYF; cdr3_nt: TGTGCCAGCAGCAAAAGGGGCGGACAGAACTACGAGCAGTACTTC
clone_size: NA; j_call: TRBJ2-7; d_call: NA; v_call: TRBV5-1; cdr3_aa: CASSLGGLSSYEQYF; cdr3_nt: TGCGCCAGCAGCTTGGGCGGACTAAGCTCCTACGAGCAGTACTTC
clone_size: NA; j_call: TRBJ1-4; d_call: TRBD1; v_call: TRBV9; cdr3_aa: CASSGQGRTNEKLFF; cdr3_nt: TGTGCCAGCAGCGGACAGGGACGAACTAATGAAAAACTGTTTTTT
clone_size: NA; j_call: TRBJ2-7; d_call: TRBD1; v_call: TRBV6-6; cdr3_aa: CASSYPDRGHEQYF; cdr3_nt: TGTGCCAGCAGTTACCCCGACAGGGGGCATGAGCAGTACTTC
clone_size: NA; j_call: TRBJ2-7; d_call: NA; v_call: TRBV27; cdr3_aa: CASSSYRVAYEQYF; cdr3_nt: TGTGCCAGCAGTTCCTACAGGGTGGCGTACGAGCAGTACTTC
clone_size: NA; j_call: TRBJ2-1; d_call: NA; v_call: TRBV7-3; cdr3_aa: CASSLRGNEQFF; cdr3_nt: TGTGCCAGCAGCTTAAGGGGCAATGAGCAGTTCTTC
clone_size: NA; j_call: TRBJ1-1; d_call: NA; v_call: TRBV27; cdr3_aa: CASSLSRYTEAFF; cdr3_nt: TGTGCCAGCAGTTTATCCAGATACACTGAAGCTTTCTTT
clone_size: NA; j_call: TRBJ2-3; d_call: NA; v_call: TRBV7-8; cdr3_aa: CASSLDIVTDTQYF; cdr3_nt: TGTGCCAGCAGCCTTGACATCGTCACAGATACGCAGTATTTT
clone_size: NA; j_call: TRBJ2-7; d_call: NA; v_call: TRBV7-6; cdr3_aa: CASSLDITYEQYF; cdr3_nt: TGTGCCAGCAGCTTAGACATAACCTACGAGCAGTACTTC
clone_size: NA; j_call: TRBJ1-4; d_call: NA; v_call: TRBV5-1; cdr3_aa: CASSLEQGRAYEKLFF; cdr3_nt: TGCGCCAGCAGCTTGGAGCAGGGTAGGGCCTATGAAAAACTGTTTTTT
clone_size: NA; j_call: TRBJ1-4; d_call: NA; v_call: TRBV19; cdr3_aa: CASRGSQGGEKLFF; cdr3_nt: TGTGCCAGTAGGGGATCTCAGGGAGGAGAAAAACTGTTTTTT
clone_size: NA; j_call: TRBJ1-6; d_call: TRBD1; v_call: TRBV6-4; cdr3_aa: CASSPGQEVSPLHF; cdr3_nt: TGTGCCAGCAGCCCGGGACAGGAGGTTTCACCCCTCCACTTT
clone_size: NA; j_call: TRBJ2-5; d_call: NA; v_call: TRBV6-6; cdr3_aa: CASSYRNQETQYF; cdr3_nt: TGTGCCAGCAGTTACCGGAACCAAGAGACCCAGTACTTC
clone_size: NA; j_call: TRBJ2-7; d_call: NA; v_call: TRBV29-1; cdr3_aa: CSAWTDLGEQYF; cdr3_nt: TGCAGCGCTTGGACGGACTTGGGGGAGCAGTACTTC
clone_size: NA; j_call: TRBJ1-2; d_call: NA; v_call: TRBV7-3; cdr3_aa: CASSLDTGYGYTF; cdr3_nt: TGTGCCAGCAGTTTGGACACAGGGTATGGCTACACCTTC
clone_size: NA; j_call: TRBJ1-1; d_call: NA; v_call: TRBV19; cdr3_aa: CASSIGSGSGGPAEAFF; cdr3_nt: TGTGCCAGTAGTATAGGGTCGGGGTCGGGGGGGCCTGCTGAAGCTTTCTTT
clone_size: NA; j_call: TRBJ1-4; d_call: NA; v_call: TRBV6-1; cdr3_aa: CASSERAGEGEKLFF; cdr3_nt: TGTGCCAGCAGTGAAAGGGCAGGGGAAGGTGAAAAACTGTTTTTT
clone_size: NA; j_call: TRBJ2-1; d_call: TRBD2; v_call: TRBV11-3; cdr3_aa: CASSLVTSGYNEQFF; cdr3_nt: TGTGCCAGCAGCTTAGTGACTAGCGGTTACAATGAGCAGTTCTTC
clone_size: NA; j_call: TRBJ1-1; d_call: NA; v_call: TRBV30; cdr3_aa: CAWTSGATEAFF; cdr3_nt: TGTGCCTGGACCTCAGGGGCCACTGAAGCTTTCTTT
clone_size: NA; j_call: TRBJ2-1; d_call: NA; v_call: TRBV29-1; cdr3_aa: CSVDLDILDGTNYNEQFF; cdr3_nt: TGCAGCGTTGATTTGGACATTTTGGACGGGACCAACTACAATGAGCAGTTCTTC
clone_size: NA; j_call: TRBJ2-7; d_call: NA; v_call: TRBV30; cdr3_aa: CAWSVLRGTYEQYF; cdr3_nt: TGTGCCTGGAGTGTACTTAGGGGTACCTACGAGCAGTACTTC
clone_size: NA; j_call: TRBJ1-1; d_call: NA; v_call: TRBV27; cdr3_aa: CASSRNTGEAFF; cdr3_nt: TGTGCCAGCAGTCGAAATACAGGTGAAGCTTTCTTT